Listed here is a single T cell receptor beta chain. The germline V and J ends were trimmed by 2 bases and 10 bases, with 9 bases remaining between them. This CDR3 is 12 amino acids long. These data belong to a study of control samples from healthy donors and cancer patients. Generated by immunoSEQ multiplex PCR, the TCRdb table keeps only in-frame clones and is missing some. Among approximately 89,000 clones, over 75% were seen once, and the ten largest hold 2.1%. This clonotype was sampled from a woman in her 40s in good health. The chain is built from TRBV12-3 or TRBV12-4 and TRBJ2-4, with D possibly matching TRBD1 (6 bases). The material sequenced was blood. This CDR3 is CASSLSGEIQYF. DNA for the CDR3: TGTGCCAGCAGTTTATCAGGGGAGATTCAGTACTTC.